Described below is a single T cell receptor beta chain sequence and its context. This sample stems from a study of blood T cell repertoires in COVID-19. Per the original data handling: Amplified reference gene primers provided the basis for estimating nucleated cell counts. Method: immunoSEQ multiplex PCR; TCRdb's copy keeps in-frame clones and lacks some. The D gene and trimming were derived from the DNA, and the V and J assignments and clone size from that table. The sample yields 360,000 or so clones, about 88% seen once. The source is a woman aged 30 to 39 who had been exposed to COVID-19. The sequenced material came from PBMCs or T cells enriched from blood (not recorded which).

The DNA of the CDR3 is TGTGCCAGCAGTTTGATACGGTGGCTGGGCTCCGAGCAGTACTTC. Amino acid sequence: CASSLIRWLGSEQYF. The gene calls are TRBV28 and TRBJ2-7; D is unclear. Germline V CDR1 and CDR2: MDHEN, SYDVKM. Trimming took 3 bases from V and 6 from J, leaving 18 bases between them. The CDR3 covers 15 residues.